The 14 T cell receptor beta chains listed next were all sequenced from one sample in a study of cytomegalovirus exposure and HLA in healthy donors. Measured with immunoSEQ multiplex PCR; TCRdb has only the in-frame clones, and not every one. The table lists under 85,000 clones, about 93% of them singletons. Sample: PBMCs. These receptors all come from a woman younger than 30 in good health and CMV-seronegative.

V usage is TRBV4-2 and J usage is TRBJ2-3; the match to TRBD2 covers 12 bases. With 0 bases clipped from V and 4 bases from J, the junction kept 11 bases outside the gene matches. The germline V gene has CDR1 LGHNA and CDR2 YNFKEQ. The CDR3 has 19 residues. In DNA, the CDR3 is TGTGCCAGCAGCCAAGATGGGGCGTCTAGCGGGGGGGCCCCAGATACGCAGTATTTT. It is translated as CASSQDGASSGGAPDTQYF.

This clone has a single count. J is TRBJ2-1 and V is TRBV19; perhaps TRBD2 as D (6 bases). The ends were cut back, 7 bases at V and 6 bases at J, with 13 bases in the middle. The CDR3 is made up of 13 amino acids. Germline V lookup: CDR1 LNHDA, CDR2 SQIVND (reference sequence). CDR3 residues: CASTTSGGNEQFF. CDR3 bases: TGTGCCAGTACCACTTCCGGGGGCAATGAGCAGTTCTTC.

This chain links TRBV10-3 with TRBJ1-5; D remains unclear. Trimming took off 6 bases at V and 5 bases at J, with 11 bases between the two ends. Germline CDR1 and CDR2: ENHRY and SYGVKD. The CDR3 has 13 residues. CDR3 residues: CAISVKEDQPQHF. CDR3 coding DNA: TGTGCCATCAGCGTCAAGGAGGATCAGCCCCAGCATTTT.

This chain joins TRBV11-2 and TRBJ2-7, with 8 nucleotides matching TRBD2. V lost 0 bases to trimming and J lost 3 bases; unmatched junction nucleotides: 7. Germline values: CDR1 SGHAT, CDR2 FQNNGV. The CDR3 contains 16 residues. CDR3 residues: CASSLELSGIDYEQYF. The CDR3 DNA follows: TGTGCCAGCAGCTTAGAGCTTAGCGGGATCGACTACGAGCAGTACTTC.

This clone was recorded only once. The J gene is TRBJ2-3, the V gene TRBV18; the match to TRBD1 covers 10 bases. Looked up from germline, CDR1 is KGHSH and CDR2 is LQKENI. This CDR3 has 15 amino acids. V was clipped by 1 base and J by 3 bases; unmatched bases: 1. The CDR3 bases are TGTGCCAGCTCACCACGGGACAGGGGTACAGATACGCAGTATTTT. Translated, it gives CASSPRDRGTDTQYF.

The chain carries TRBV5-6 and TRBJ1-4; D call uncertain. The CDR3 sequence is 14 residues long. Germline CDR1 SGHDT, CDR2 YYEEEE. Trimming pared 0 bases from V and 8 bases from J, leaving 11 bases between. CDR3 nucleotide sequence: TGTGCCAGCAGCTTGGACCCCGGCGGGGAAAAACTGTTTTTT. This encodes CASSLDPGGEKLFF.

This chain links TRBV27 with TRBJ2-5; possible D gene TRBD1, 7 bases. This CDR3 is built from 13 residues. Germline CDR1 MNHEY, CDR2 SMNVEV (reference sequence). The V end was cut by 5 bases, the J end by 4 bases, with 11 bases between. CDR3 in amino acids: CASSGQGGETQYF. The DNA for the CDR3 is TGTGCCAGCAGTGGCCAGGGGGGAGAGACCCAGTACTTC.

The chain uses TRBV30 and TRBJ2-7; 8 bases map to TRBD1. The junction had 11 bases not matched to a gene; V was cut back by 4 bases and J by 3 bases. This CDR3 spans 15 amino acids. The germline gives CDR1 GTSNPN, CDR2 SVGIG (reference sequence). The CDR3 DNA is TGTGCCTGGACTTTGCGATGGACAGGGCGCTACGAGCAGTACTTC. The encoded protein is CAWTLRWTGRYEQYF. Based on the CDR3 plus reference TRBV30 and TRBJ2-7, the full variable domain is SQTIHQWPATLVQPVGSPLSLECTVEGTSNPNLYWYRQAAGRGLQLLFYSVGIGQISSEVPQNLSASRPQDRQFILSSKKLLLSDSGFYLCAWTLRWTGRYEQYFGPGTRLTVT.

The chain recombines TRBV18 with TRBJ2-7; 8 positions agree with TRBD1. This CDR3 is built from 14 residues. The germline gives CDR1 KGHSH, CDR2 LQKENI. J was trimmed by 7 bases and V by 3 bases; bases with no gene match: 8. As DNA, the CDR3 is TGTGCCAGCTCACCCGCACAGGGGGTGGGTGAGCAGTACTTC. Protein product: CASSPAQGVGEQYF.

The CDR3 nucleotides are TGCAGCGTTGACCCAGGGGGGGCCAACGTCCTGACTTTC. Protein sequence: CSVDPGGANVLTF. V gene TRBV29-1 combines with J gene TRBJ2-6; D is possibly TRBD1 (5 bases). Germline values: CDR1 SQVTM, CDR2 ANQGSEA. This CDR3 has 13 amino acids. V shed 3 bases and J shed 4 bases, with 7 bases lying between them. Drawing the rest from reference TRBV29-1 and TRBJ2-6, the complete variable domain is SAVISQKPSRDICQRGTSLTIQCQVDSQVTMMFWYRQQPGQSLTLIATANQGSEATYESGFVIDKFPISRPNLTFSTLTVSNMSPEDSSIYLCSVDPGGANVLTFGAGSRLTVL.

This chain links TRBV18 with TRBJ1-4, with D perhaps TRBD1 (5 bases). The germline V gene encodes CDR1 KGHSH and CDR2 LQKENI. The CDR3 spans 13 residues. V was shortened by 8 bases and J by 8 bases, with 15 bases between the two germline ends. CDR3 amino acids: CASTAGQGEKLFF. DNA for the CDR3: TGTGCCAGCACCGCGGGGCAGGGCGAAAAACTGTTTTTT.

This chain uses TRBV30 with TRBJ1-1; TRBD1 matches at 7 bases. CDR1 GTSNPN and CDR2 SVGIG come from the germline V gene (reference sequence). CDR3 size: 14 residues. The J segment lost 1 base and the V segment lost 2 bases, leaving 4 bases of the junction unmatched. CDR3 nucleotide sequence: TGTGCCTGGAGTTGGGACAGTGCGAACACTGAAGCTTTCTTT. Protein sequence: CAWSWDSANTEAFF.

CDR3 nucleotides: TGTGCCAGCAGCTTGGTACGAGACACCGGGGAGCTGTTTTTT. Translated: CASSLVRDTGELFF. The chain couples TRBV5-4 to TRBJ2-2, with D unclear. There are 14 residues in the CDR3. Deletions cut 0 bases from V and 3 bases from J, with 6 bases between. Germline CDR1 and CDR2: SGHNT and YYREEE (reference sequence).

The chain recombines TRBV4-2 with TRBJ2-7; the D gene is possibly TRBD2 (5 bases). Germline values: CDR1 LGHNA, CDR2 YNFKEQ. The V end was cut by 0 bases, the J end by 0 bases, with 12 bases between. The CDR3 contains 16 residues. The CDR3 DNA is TGTGCCAGCAGCCAAGAAGGCCGCGGACTCTCCTACGAGCAGTACTTC. This gives the protein CASSQEGRGLSYEQYF.